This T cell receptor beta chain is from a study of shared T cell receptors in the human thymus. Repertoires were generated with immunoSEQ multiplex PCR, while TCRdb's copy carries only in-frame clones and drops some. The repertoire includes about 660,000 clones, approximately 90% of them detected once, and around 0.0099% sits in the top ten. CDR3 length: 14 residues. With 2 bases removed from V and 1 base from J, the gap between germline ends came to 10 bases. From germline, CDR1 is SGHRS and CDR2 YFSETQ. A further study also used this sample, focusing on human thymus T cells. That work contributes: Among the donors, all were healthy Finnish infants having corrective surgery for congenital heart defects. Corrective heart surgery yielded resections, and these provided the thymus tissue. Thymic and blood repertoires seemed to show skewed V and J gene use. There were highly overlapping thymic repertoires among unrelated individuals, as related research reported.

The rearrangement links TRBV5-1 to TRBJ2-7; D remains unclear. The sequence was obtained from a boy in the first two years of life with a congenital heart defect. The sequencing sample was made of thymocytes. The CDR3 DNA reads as TGCGCCAGCAGCTTCCGGGTTGAGTCCTACGAGCAGTACTTC. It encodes CASSFRVESYEQYF.